This entry lists 2 T cell receptor beta chains sequenced from one sample in a study of cytomegalovirus exposure and HLA in healthy donors. 60 Vbeta and 13 Jbeta primers were used in PCR. The repertoire was sequenced with immunoSEQ multiplex PCR; TCRdb's copy has only in-frame clones and lacks some. The table lists 70,000 to 100,000 clones, over 60% of them singletons. Source material: PBMCs. Source of these receptors: a woman between 45 and 65 years old in good health and CMV-seropositive.

In its sample, this clone was seen many times. The rearrangement joins TRBV13 to TRBJ1-1; no clear D. The CDR3 is made up of 15 amino acids. Germline lookup yields CDR1 PRHDT and CDR2 FYEKMQ (reference sequence). Deletions cut 5 bases from V and 1 base from J, with 14 bases between. The CDR3 nucleotides are TGTGCCAGCAGCCTCGGCGGGTCCGGGAACACTGAAGCTTTCTTT. It codes for CASSLGGSGNTEAFF.

This clone is a singleton in its sample. The J gene is TRBJ2-3, the V gene TRBV29-1; D is perhaps TRBD2 (6 bases). This CDR3 is 14 amino acids long. V lost 6 bases and J lost 6, with 19 bases in between. CDR1 SQVTM and CDR2 ANQGSEA come from the germline V gene. CDR3 in amino acids: CSVRRGNGVDTQYF. CDR3 bases: TGCAGCGTCAGGAGGGGAAACGGAGTGGATACGCAGTATTTT.